These 12 T cell receptor beta chains were sequenced from one sample in a study of T cell repertoires in cytomegalovirus infection. TCRdb ran MiXCR on the reads and lists one entry per CDR3 protein. The data show approximately 500,000 distinct CDR3 sequences, with around 11% seen just once and 10% held by the top ten. Sequenced sample: PBMCs. All receptors derive from a human donor in good health (CMV status not recorded). Some clones in this sample may be carry-over from other donors' samples.

This rearrangement joins TRBV4-2 to TRBJ1-6; the D is unclear. The germline gives CDR1 LGHNA, CDR2 YNFKEQ. V was pared by 0 bases and J by 7 bases, with 10 bases between. The CDR3 consists of 15 residues. In DNA, the CDR3 is TGTGCCAGCAGCCAAGATTGGGGAACAAATTCACCCCTCCACTTT. It specifies CASSQDWGTNSPLHF.

This clonotype was counted at least ten times. The CDR3 protein is CASSAGGTGELFF. The CDR3 DNA is TGTGCCAGCAGCGCTGGGGGGACCGGGGAGCTGTTTTTT. This chain connects TRBV7-9 to TRBJ2-2; weak D call: TRBD2 (6 bases). Between the trimmed V and J ends, which lost 5 bases and 5 bases, there was a span of 9 bases. This CDR3 comprises 13 residues. The V gene's germline CDR1 is SEHNR and CDR2 FQNEAQ (reference sequence).

In its sample, this clonotype was seen many times. The V call is TRBV6-1, the J call TRBJ2-5, with a possible D match to TRBD1 (5 bases). This CDR3 spans 13 amino acids. Germline CDR1 and CDR2: MNHNS and SASEGT. Trimming pared 6 bases from V and 0 bases from J, leaving 8 bases between. This CDR3 reads CASRRTNQETQYF. The CDR3 region has the DNA TGTGCCAGCAGAAGGACAAACCAAGAGACCCAGTACTTC.

This clonotype was observed many times. The chain couples TRBV10-3 to TRBJ1-3; TRBD1 matches 8 bases. Germline V gene lookup returns CDR1 ENHRY and CDR2 SYGVKD. The CDR3 runs to 16 residues. V was pared by 0 bases and J by 3 bases, with 4 bases of the junction left unmatched. The CDR3 region has the DNA TGTGCCATCAGTGAGTCGGGGACAGGCGGTGGAAACACCATATATTTT. Translated: CAISESGTGGGNTIYF.

In its sample, this clonotype was seen many times. The chain uses TRBV5-4 and TRBJ1-1; D may be TRBD1 (6 bases). Germline assignment: CDR1 SGHNT and CDR2 YYREEE (reference sequence). The CDR3 covers 15 residues. Between the trimmed V and J ends, which lost 4 bases and 4 bases, there was a span of 17 bases. In DNA, the CDR3 is TGTGCCAGCAGCCCCCGGCCGGGGGCAGCCACTGAAGCTTTCTTT. This codes for CASSPRPGAATEAFF.

In this sample, this clonotype turned up a few times. V is TRBV29-1 and J is TRBJ1-2, with a possible D match to TRBD1 (5 bases). Germline CDR1 SQVTM, CDR2 ANQGSEA. V lost 3 bases and J 12 bases, leaving 20 bases between the germline ends. The CDR3 has 13 amino acids. The chain's CDR3 is CSVETPGGVANTF. Written as DNA, the CDR3 is TGCAGCGTTGAGACCCCTGGGGGGGTGGCAAACACCTTC.

In this sample, this clonotype turned up a few times. This rearrangement joins TRBV9 to TRBJ2-2; a weak D match, TRBD2 (6 bases). The CDR3 runs to 14 residues. CDR1 and CDR2 (germline): SGDLS, YYNGEE. Trimming left V 4 bases short and J 3 bases short, with 10 bases between. The CDR3 coding sequence is TGTGCCAGCAGCAGGGAGGTTCACACCGGGGAGCTGTTTTTT. Amino acids: CASSREVHTGELFF.

The table lists this clonotype with a few counts. CDR3 sequence: CASSLLRDFYNEQFF. CDR3 bases: TGTGCCAGCAGCTTACTCCGGGACTTTTACAATGAGCAGTTCTTC. The genes are TRBV7-9 and TRBJ2-1; D possibly corresponds to TRBD2 (6 bases). Trimming removed 2 bases from V and 4 bases from J, with 12 bases in between. In germline, CDR1 is SEHNR, CDR2 FQNEAQ (reference sequence). CDR3 size: 15 residues.

This clonotype was seen many times. The chain couples TRBV6-1 to TRBJ2-1, with TRBD1 as a possible D gene (5 bases). Looked up from germline, CDR1 is MNHNS and CDR2 is SASEGT. The V end lost 5 bases, the J end lost 8 bases, and 10 bases lay between the germline ends. The length of the CDR3 is 12 residues. The CDR3 region is CASSQKGYEQFF. The DNA of the CDR3 is TGTGCCAGCAGTCAAAAGGGGTATGAGCAGTTCTTC.

This clonotype has a count of ten or more. This chain links TRBV7-8 with TRBJ1-5; 8 bases are a match to TRBD1. The CDR3 totals 18 residues. J was trimmed by 0 bases and V by 4 bases; bases with no gene match: 11. Per germline, CDR1 SGHVS and CDR2 FQNEAQ. This CDR3 is CASSSSTGALYSNQPQHF. Written as DNA, the CDR3 is TGTGCCAGCAGCTCCTCGACAGGGGCCCTATATAGCAATCAGCCCCAGCATTTT.

This clonotype has a count of ten or more. This sequence joins TRBV7-4 and TRBJ2-7; perhaps TRBD1 as D (5 bases). The germline CDR1 and CDR2 sequences are SGHVT and SQSDAQ. V dropped 6 bases and J dropped 2 bases, with 14 bases sitting between them. The CDR3 loop spans 14 amino acids. CDR3 sequence reads: CASRKGARTYEQYF. The CDR3 nucleotides are TGTGCCAGCAGGAAAGGGGCCAGGACCTACGAGCAGTACTTC.

V usage is TRBV13 and J usage is TRBJ2-4; 7 bases align to TRBD2. This CDR3 has 14 residues. CDR1 and CDR2 (germline): PRHDT, FYEKMQ (reference sequence). V gave up 3 bases and J gave up 4 bases; unmatched junction bases: 3. CDR3 sequence: CASSLKAGKNIQYF. DNA for the CDR3: TGTGCCAGCAGCTTGAAAGCGGGGAAAAACATTCAGTACTTC.